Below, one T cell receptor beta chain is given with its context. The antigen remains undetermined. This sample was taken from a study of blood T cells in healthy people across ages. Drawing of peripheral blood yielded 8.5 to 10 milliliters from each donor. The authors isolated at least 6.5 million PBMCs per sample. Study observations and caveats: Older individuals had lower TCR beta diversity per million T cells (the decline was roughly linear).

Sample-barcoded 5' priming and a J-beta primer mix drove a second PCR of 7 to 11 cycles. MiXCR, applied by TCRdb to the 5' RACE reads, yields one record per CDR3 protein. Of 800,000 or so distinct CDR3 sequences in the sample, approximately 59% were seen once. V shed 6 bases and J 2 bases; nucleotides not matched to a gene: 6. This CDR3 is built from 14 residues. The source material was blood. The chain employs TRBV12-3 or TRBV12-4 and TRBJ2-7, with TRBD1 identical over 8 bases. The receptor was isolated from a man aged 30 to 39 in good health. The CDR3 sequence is CASRLTGVAYEQYF. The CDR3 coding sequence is TGTGCCAGCAGACTGACAGGGGTCGCCTACGAGCAGTACTTC.